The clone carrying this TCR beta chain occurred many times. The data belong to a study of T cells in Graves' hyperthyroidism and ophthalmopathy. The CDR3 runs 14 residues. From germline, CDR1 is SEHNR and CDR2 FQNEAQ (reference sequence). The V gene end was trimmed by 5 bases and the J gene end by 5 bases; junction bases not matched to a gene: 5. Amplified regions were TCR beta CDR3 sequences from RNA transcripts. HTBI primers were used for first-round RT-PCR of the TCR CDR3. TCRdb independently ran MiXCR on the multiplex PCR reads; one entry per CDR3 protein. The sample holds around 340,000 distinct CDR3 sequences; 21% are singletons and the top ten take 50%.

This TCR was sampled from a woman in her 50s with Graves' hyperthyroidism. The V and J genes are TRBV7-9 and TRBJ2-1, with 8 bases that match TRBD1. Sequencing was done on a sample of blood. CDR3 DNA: TGTGCCAGCAGCGTCTCAGGGGGCAACAATGAGCAGTTCTTC. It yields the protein CASSVSGGNNEQFF. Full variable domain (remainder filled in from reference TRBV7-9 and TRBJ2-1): DTGVSQNPRHKITKRGQNVTFRCDPISEHNRLYWYRQTLGQGPEFLTYFQNEAQLEKSRLLSDRFSAERPKGSFSTLEIQRTEQGDSAMYLCASSVSGGNNEQFFGPGTRLTVL.